Only one count was recorded for the clone carrying this T cell receptor beta chain. Its antigen is not known. This was a deep-level run. Assay used: immunoSEQ multiplex PCR; TCRdb lists only in-frame clones, some missing. This sample yields 2 million to 3 million clones, of which 90% to 95% are seen a single time; around 0.14% belongs to the top ten. This entry comes from a study of shared clonotypes between healthy human individuals. Germline lookup yields CDR1 MNHNS and CDR2 SASEGT. This CDR3 comprises 15 residues. Unmatched junction bases numbered 5, after V lost 7 bases and J lost 1 base. Study-wide points: Larger estimated richness was generally seen in naive subsets than in memory subsets.

Sequencing input: naive CD4+ T cells sorted from blood. Subset described: CD45RA+ positively selected. This receptor was identified in a man younger than 35 in good health. The rearrangement joins TRBV6-1 to TRBJ2-3; 10 nucleotides line up with TRBD1. The CDR3 reads CASIGQGGGTDTQYF. CDR3 in DNA: TGTGCCAGCATAGGACAGGGGGGGGGCACAGATACGCAGTATTTT.